These 26 T cell receptor beta chains came from one sample sequenced in a study of T cell responses to AZD1222 COVID-19 vaccine. Here immunoSEQ multiplex PCR was the method, and the copy in TCRdb shows in-frame clones only, minus some. The sample holds over 100,000 clones; 70% to 90% are singletons and the top ten take roughly 4%. The specimen was peripheral blood, collected on day 0 of AZD1222 vaccination. The receptors were gathered from an adult in good health.

V usage is TRBV2 and J usage is TRBJ2-1; 8 bases fit TRBD1. Germline CDR1 reads SNHLY; CDR2 reads FYNNEI. Trimming at V came to 3 bases and at J to 4 bases, leaving 2 bases not matched to a gene. The CDR3 length is 14 residues. Here the CDR3 reads CASSEGQVYNEQFF. DNA of the CDR3: TGTGCCAGCAGTGAGGGACAGGTTTACAATGAGCAGTTCTTC.

This clone was seen a few times. The chain couples TRBV3-1 (or the pseudogene TRBV3-2) to TRBJ1-2; TRBD1 is a possible D gene (6 bases). In germline, CDR1 is LGHDT, CDR2 YNNKEL (reference sequence). The CDR3 has 13 residues. V was pared by 3 bases and J by 4 bases, with 9 bases between. CDR3 loop: CASSQRGSYGYTF. As DNA, the CDR3 is TGTGCCAGCAGCCAGAGGGGGAGCTATGGCTACACCTTC.

The chain is built from TRBV25-1 and TRBJ2-5, with a tentative D call TRBD2 (6 bases). Trimming took 2 bases from V and 2 from J, leaving 18 bases between them. This CDR3 contains 17 residues. Germline values: CDR1 MGHDK, CDR2 SYGVNS. The CDR3 bases are TGTGCCAGCAGTGAAAGAGAACCGGGAGCGGAACAAGAGACCCAGTACTTC. Its protein is CASSEREPGAEQETQYF.

The sample holds a few counts of this clone. The genes are TRBV5-5 and TRBJ1-2; D possibly corresponds to TRBD1 (6 bases). Trimming took off 0 bases at V and 5 bases at J, with 11 bases between the two ends. Per germline, CDR1 SGHKS and CDR2 YYEKEE (reference sequence). The CDR3 runs to 14 residues. The CDR3 DNA reads as TGTGCCAGCAGCTTGGGGACAGCGGAATATGGCTACACCTTC. It is translated as CASSLGTAEYGYTF. The full variable domain, in which reference TRBV5-5 and TRBJ1-2 provide the parts outside the CDR3, is DAGVTQSPTHLIKTRGQQVTLRCSPISGHKSVSWYQQVLGQGPQFIFQYYEKEERGRGNFPDRFSARQFPNYSSELNVNALLLGDSALYLCASSLGTAEYGYTFGSGTRLTVV.

V is TRBV4-3 and J is TRBJ2-7; no clear D gene. This CDR3 region has 14 residues. The germline V and J ends were trimmed by 5 bases and 0 bases, with 11 bases remaining between them. Germline V lookup: CDR1 LGHNA, CDR2 YSLEER. The CDR3 region is CASSVLGISYEQYF. CDR3 DNA sequence: TGCGCCAGCAGCGTCCTGGGGATCTCCTACGAGCAGTACTTC.

This chain uses TRBV5-1 with TRBJ1-2; D might be TRBD1 (5 bases). Germline CDR1 and CDR2: SGHRS and YFSETQ. The CDR3 has 16 amino acids. V was pared by 3 bases and J by 5 bases, with 20 bases between. The CDR3 nucleotides read TGCGCCAGCAGCTCCCCGGCAGGGACGAGCTCATATGGCTACACCTTC. This codes for CASSSPAGTSSYGYTF.

The chain joins TRBV7-8 to TRBJ1-1, with D unresolved. V shed 5 bases and J shed 8 bases, with 9 bases lying between them. The CDR3 contains 11 residues. Germline CDR1 reads SGHVS; CDR2 reads FQNEAQ. The CDR3 is CASSPAREAFF. The DNA for the CDR3 is TGTGCCAGCAGCCCAGCCAGAGAAGCTTTCTTT.

The chain uses TRBV24-1 and TRBJ2-3; D tentatively reads TRBD1 or TRBD2 (6 bases each). With 5 bases removed from V and 4 bases from J, the gap between germline ends came to 18 bases. The CDR3 runs to 16 residues. The V gene's germline CDR1 is KGHDR and CDR2 SFDVKD. CDR3 protein: CATSGGLIGGADTQYF. Here the CDR3 DNA reads TGTGCCACCAGTGGGGGGCTTATCGGGGGTGCAGATACGCAGTATTTT.

V usage is TRBV9 and J usage is TRBJ2-2, with D uncertain. Germline V lookup: CDR1 SGDLS, CDR2 YYNGEE. Trimming pared 3 bases from V and 1 base from J, leaving 4 bases between. This CDR3 spans 13 amino acids. The DNA for the CDR3 is TGTGCCAGCAGCGATGGGAACACCGGGGAGCTGTTTTTT. It is translated as CASSDGNTGELFF.

The J gene is TRBJ1-5, the V gene TRBV7-2; 8 positions agree with TRBD1. The CDR3 is 13 residues long. Germline CDR1 is SGHTA and CDR2 is FQGNSA. Unmatched junction bases numbered 3, after V lost 4 bases and J lost 7 bases. The CDR3, as DNA: TGTGCCAGCAGCTCGGACAGGGAGCAGCCCCAGCATTTT. Amino acids: CASSSDREQPQHF.

The chain links TRBV6-5 to TRBJ1-1, with D possibly matching TRBD1 (6 bases). CDR3 length: 15 amino acids. Looked up from germline, CDR1 is MNHEY and CDR2 is SVGAGI. V dropped 0 bases and J dropped 4 bases, with 12 bases sitting between them. The CDR3 bases are TGTGCCAGCAGTTACTCTCAGGGGTTGAGCACTGAAGCTTTCTTT. It codes for CASSYSQGLSTEAFF.

The chain carries TRBV28 and TRBJ1-1; no definite D call. V lost 8 bases and J lost 11, with 9 bases in between. CDR3 length equals 9 residues. Germline CDR1 MDHEN, CDR2 SYDVKM. The CDR3 nucleotides are TGTGCCAGCGGAATTGAGGCTTTCTTT. Translation gives CASGIEAFF.

This chain links TRBV4-1 with TRBJ2-1, with 8 bases lining up with TRBD1. The CDR3 loop spans 16 amino acids. V gave up 6 bases and J gave up 5 bases; unmatched junction bases: 12. Germline values: CDR1 MGHRA, CDR2 YSYEKL. Written as DNA, the CDR3 is TGCGCCAGCAGACCCCTGGCCAGGGGGCAGAACAATGAGCAGTTCTTC. Encoded protein: CASRPLARGQNNEQFF.

This clone has a single count. The J gene is TRBJ2-3, the V gene TRBV19; tentative D call: TRBD2 (5 bases). Germline V CDR1 and CDR2: LNHDA, SQIVND (reference sequence). V was trimmed by 6 bases and J by 2 bases, leaving 15 bases between them. The length of the CDR3 is 15 residues. The CDR3 here is CASSRRQTDTDTQYF. The DNA of the CDR3 is TGTGCCAGTAGCAGGAGGCAGACGGACACAGATACGCAGTATTTT. Looking up the rest from reference TRBV19 and TRBJ2-3 gives the full variable domain: DGGITQSPKYLFRKEGQNVTLSCEQNLNHDAMYWYRQDPGQGLRLIYYSQIVNDFQKGDIAEGYSVSREKKESFPLTVTSAQKNPTAFYLCASSRRQTDTDTQYFGPGTRLTVL.

This clone appeared a few times. The chain is built from TRBV5-1 and TRBJ2-3, with TRBD1 identical over 10 bases. Germline loops: CDR1 SGHRS, CDR2 YFSETQ. The CDR3 sequence is 16 residues long. With 0 bases clipped from V and 3 bases from J, the junction kept 4 bases outside the gene matches. The CDR3 protein is CASSLAWDRGTDTQYF. In nucleotides, the CDR3 is TGCGCCAGCAGCTTGGCCTGGGACAGGGGTACAGATACGCAGTATTTT.

The rearrangement links TRBV15 to TRBJ2-7; TRBD1 matches 9 bases. CDR3 length: 13 amino acids. Germline assignment: CDR1 LNHNV and CDR2 YYDKDF (reference sequence). V lost 5 bases to trimming and J lost 4 bases; unmatched junction nucleotides: 3. The CDR3 DNA reads TGTGCCACCAGCTCGGGACAGGGTTACGAGCAGTACTTC. Its protein product is CATSSGQGYEQYF.

The chain couples TRBV5-1 to TRBJ1-1, with TRBD1 identical over 9 bases. Germline V gene lookup returns CDR1 SGHRS and CDR2 YFSETQ. Unmatched junction bases numbered 3, after V lost 1 base and J lost 8 bases. This CDR3 is built from 13 residues. CDR3 bases: TGCGCCAGCAGCTTGAAGGGACAGGGAGAAGCTTTCTTT. Translated: CASSLKGQGEAFF.

The chain combines TRBV7-2 with TRBJ1-5; the match to TRBD1 covers 10 bases. In germline, CDR1 is SGHTA, CDR2 FQGNSA. V gave up 7 bases and J gave up 6 bases; unmatched junction bases: 6. The CDR3 totals 14 residues. The CDR3 reads CASNPTGGFQPQHF. As DNA, the CDR3 is TGTGCCAGCAATCCGACAGGGGGCTTTCAGCCCCAGCATTTT.

The rearrangement uses TRBV3-1 (or the pseudogene TRBV3-2) and TRBJ1-5; D remains unclear. The CDR3 consists of 15 residues. CDR1 is LGHDT, CDR2 YNNKEL, per germline (reference sequence). V lost 1 base to trimming and J lost 4 bases, with 11 bases between them. The CDR3 DNA sequence: TGTGCCAGCAGCCAAGGCATCGGGGTAAATCAGCCCCAGCATTTT. Translation gives CASSQGIGVNQPQHF.

V gene TRBV19 combines with J gene TRBJ1-1, with D tentatively TRBD1 (6 bases). From germline, CDR1 is LNHDA and CDR2 SQIVND (reference sequence). Deletions cut 3 bases from V and 6 bases from J, with 11 bases between. The CDR3 runs to 13 residues. CDR3 coding DNA: TGTGCCAGTAGTATTCTGGGGGCCTCTGAAGCTTTCTTT. Its protein product is CASSILGASEAFF.

V and J are TRBV6-5 and TRBJ1-1; D uncertain. V was trimmed by 8 bases and J by 5 bases, leaving 9 bases between them. This CDR3 contains 11 residues. Germline values: CDR1 MNHEY, CDR2 SVGAGI. The CDR3 coding sequence is TGTGCCAGCGTCCTCCAAACTGAAGCTTTCTTT. Translation gives CASVLQTEAFF.

This sequence joins TRBV12-5 and TRBJ1-5; tentatively, D is TRBD1 (5 bases). V was cut by 3 bases and J by 9 bases, with 9 bases left in between. The CDR3 has 12 residues. Germline V gives CDR1 LGHNT, CDR2 FRNRAP. The CDR3: CASGFIGGPQHF. The DNA for the CDR3 is TGTGCTAGTGGTTTCATTGGGGGGCCCCAGCATTTT.

V usage is TRBV29-1 and J usage is TRBJ2-1; 10 bases match TRBD2. There are 16 residues in the CDR3. V was pared by 0 bases and J by 3 bases, with 5 bases of the junction left unmatched. Germline assignment: CDR1 SQVTM and CDR2 ANQGSEA. CDR3 sequence (DNA): TGCAGCGTTGAAGATGAAGCGGGGGGGCACTACAATGAGCAGTTCTTC. Protein sequence: CSVEDEAGGHYNEQFF.

V and J are TRBV4-2 and TRBJ1-5; 7 nucleotides match TRBD1. Germline V gene data show CDR1 as LGHNA and CDR2 as YNFKEQ. The ends lost 2 bases at V and 0 bases at J; junction bases unmatched: 7. The CDR3 covers 17 residues. CDR3 in amino acids: CASSQTRQGASNQPQHF. The CDR3 nucleotides read TGTGCCAGCAGCCAAACCCGACAGGGCGCTAGCAATCAGCCCCAGCATTTT.

The chain combines TRBV19 with TRBJ1-2; TRBD1 might be the D (6 bases). Germline loops: CDR1 LNHDA, CDR2 SQIVND (reference sequence). CDR3 length equals 13 residues. Deletions cut 9 bases from V and 5 bases from J, with 16 bases between. CDR3 DNA sequence: TGTGCCAGCACAGACAGGCGGCTATATGGCTACACCTTC. Its protein is CASTDRRLYGYTF.

The V and J genes are TRBV5-1 and TRBJ1-5; no clear D gene. The CDR3 contains 12 residues. CDR1 is SGHRS, CDR2 YFSETQ, per germline. Trimming pared 5 bases from V and 2 bases from J, leaving 5 bases between. CDR3 in amino acids: CASSDGNQPQHF. CDR3 nucleotide sequence: TGCGCCAGCAGTGACGGCAATCAGCCCCAGCATTTT.